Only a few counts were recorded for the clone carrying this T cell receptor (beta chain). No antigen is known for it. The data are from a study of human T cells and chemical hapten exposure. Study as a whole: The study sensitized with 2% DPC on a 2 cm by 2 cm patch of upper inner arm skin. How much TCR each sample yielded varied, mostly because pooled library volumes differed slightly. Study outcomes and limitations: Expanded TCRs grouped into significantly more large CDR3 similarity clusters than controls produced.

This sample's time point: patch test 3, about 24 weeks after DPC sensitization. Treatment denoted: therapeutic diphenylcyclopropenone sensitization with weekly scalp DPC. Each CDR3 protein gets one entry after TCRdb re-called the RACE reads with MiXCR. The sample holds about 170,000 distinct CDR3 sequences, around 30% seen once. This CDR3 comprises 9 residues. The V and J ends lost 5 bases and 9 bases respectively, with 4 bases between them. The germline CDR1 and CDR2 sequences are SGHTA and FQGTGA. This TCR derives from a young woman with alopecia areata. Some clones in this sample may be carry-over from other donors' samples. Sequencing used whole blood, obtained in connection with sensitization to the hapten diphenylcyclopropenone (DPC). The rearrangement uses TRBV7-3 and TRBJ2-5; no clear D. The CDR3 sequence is CASSAAQYF. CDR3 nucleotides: TGTGCCAGCAGCGCGGCCCAGTACTTC.